The 6 T cell receptor beta chains reported below all come from one sample, sequenced in a study of vaccination effects on CD4 cells after COVID-19. These receptors have no identified antigens. TCRdb's table, derived via immunoSEQ multiplex PCR, lists solely in-frame clones and lacks some. Of tens of thousands of clones listed, around 85% are singletons. Antigen-specific CD4+ T cells expanded by the ViraFEST assay with viral peptide pools were then sequenced. Between days 9 and 11 of culture, CD4+ T cells were separated out. The specimen was CD4+ T cells from PBMCs cultured with HCoV-229E spike peptides, collected before COVID-19 vaccination. All receptors derive from a human donor who received a COVID-19 vaccine.

This chain connects TRBV10-3 to TRBJ1-1, with 7 bases aligning to TRBD1. This CDR3 is built from 14 residues. V gave up 5 bases and J gave up 1 base; unmatched junction bases: 4. Germline CDR1 is ENHRY and CDR2 is SYGVKD. DNA for the CDR3: TGTGCCATCAGTCTACAGGGGCCGAACACTGAAGCTTTCTTT. Translating it yields CAISLQGPNTEAFF.

The CDR3 loop reads CASSYRATSTDTQYF. The CDR3 DNA follows: TGTGCCAGCAGCTACAGGGCCACTAGCACAGATACGCAGTATTTT. V gene TRBV5-4 combines with J gene TRBJ2-3, with D possibly being TRBD1 (6 bases). CDR3 size: 15 residues. Trimming pared 3 bases from V and 0 bases from J, leaving 11 bases between. The germline CDR1 and CDR2 sequences are SGHNT and YYREEE (reference sequence).

The gene calls are TRBV5-1 and TRBJ2-3, with D possibly TRBD1 on 6 matching bases. CDR1 is SGHRS and CDR2 is YFSETQ in the germline V gene. Trimming removed 4 bases at V and 2 bases at J, with 17 bases between. The CDR3 consists of 16 residues. The DNA for the CDR3 is TGCGCCAGCAGCACAGCCGGGACAAGTCCCACAGATACGCAGTATTTT. This encodes CASSTAGTSPTDTQYF.

DNA of the CDR3: TGCAGTGCTAGTCGTCACAGGGGTAATGAAAAACTGTTTTTT. It codes for CSASRHRGNEKLFF. The J gene is TRBJ1-4, the V gene TRBV20-1; the match to TRBD1 covers 7 bases. The germline V gene encodes CDR1 DFQATT and CDR2 SNEGSKA (reference sequence). The CDR3 is 14 residues long. Trimming took 3 bases from V and 4 from J; bases not matched to a gene: 5.

The gene calls are TRBV5-1 and TRBJ1-3, with 8 bases aligning to TRBD1. V shed 4 bases, J shed 2 bases, and the junction held 2 bases outside the gene matches. Germline-derived CDR1 and CDR2 are SGHRS and YFSETQ. This CDR3 is 14 amino acids long. The CDR3 DNA is TGCGCCAGCAGCCCGGACAGGGCTGGAAACACCATATATTTT. It translates to CASSPDRAGNTIYF.

The chain couples TRBV3-1 (or the pseudogene TRBV3-2) to TRBJ2-6; a possible D gene is TRBD1 (6 bases). The CDR3 has 16 amino acids. Germline V lookup: CDR1 LGHDT, CDR2 YNNKEL (reference sequence). The V end lost 1 base, the J end lost 0 bases, and 7 bases lay between the germline ends. This CDR3 reads CASSQVDSSGANVLTF. The CDR3 coding sequence is TGTGCCAGCAGCCAAGTGGACAGCTCTGGGGCCAACGTCCTGACTTTC.